The following is a T cell receptor beta chain sequence with its context. This specimen comes from a study of blood T cell repertoires in COVID-19. Donors in Cohort 3 who had recovered were those with two negative PCRs, healthcare professional clearance, or resolution of their symptoms. The data were produced by immunoSEQ multiplex PCR, yet TCRdb's version contains in-frame clones alone and is incomplete. The table shows under 300,000 clones, with over 85% occurring only once. Material for sequencing was PBMCs or T cells enriched from blood (not recorded which). This clonotype originated in a woman in her sixties who had recovered from COVID-19.

CDR3 coding DNA: TGTGCCAGCAGCGTAGCAGGTCAAGGCGGAAACACCATATATTTT. Its protein product is CASSVAGQGGNTIYF. The V gene is TRBV9, the J gene TRBJ1-3; D not resolved. V lost 0 bases and J lost 4, with 11 bases in between. CDR1 is SGDLS and CDR2 is YYNGEE in the germline V gene. This CDR3 has 15 residues.